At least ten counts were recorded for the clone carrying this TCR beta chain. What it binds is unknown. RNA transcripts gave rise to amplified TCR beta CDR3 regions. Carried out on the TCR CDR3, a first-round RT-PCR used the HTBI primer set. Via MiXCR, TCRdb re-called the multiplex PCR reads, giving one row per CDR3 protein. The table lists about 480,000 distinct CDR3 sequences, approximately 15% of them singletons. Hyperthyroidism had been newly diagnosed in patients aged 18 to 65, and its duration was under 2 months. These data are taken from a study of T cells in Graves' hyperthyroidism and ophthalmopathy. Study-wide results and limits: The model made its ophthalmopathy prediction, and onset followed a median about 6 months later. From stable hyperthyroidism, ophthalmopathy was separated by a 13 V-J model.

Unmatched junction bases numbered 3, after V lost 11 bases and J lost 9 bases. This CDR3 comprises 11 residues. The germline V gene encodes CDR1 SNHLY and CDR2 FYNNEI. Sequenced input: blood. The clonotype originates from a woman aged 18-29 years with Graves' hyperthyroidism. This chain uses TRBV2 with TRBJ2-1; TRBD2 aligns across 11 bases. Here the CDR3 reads CAGGLAGEQFF. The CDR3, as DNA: TGTGCCGGCGGACTAGCGGGTGAGCAGTTCTTC.